Listed below are T cell receptor beta chains from one sample, sequenced in a study of cytomegalovirus exposure and HLA in healthy donors. Profiled with immunoSEQ multiplex PCR; TCRdb holds only in-frame clones, not every one. The sample holds around 130,000 clones, about 84% seen once. Sequencing was done on a sample of PBMCs. The receptors were gathered from a woman younger than 45 in good health and CMV-seronegative. CDR3s include the opening cysteine and the closing phenylalanine or tryptophan. Each record gives: clone size, D gene, J gene, V gene, CDR3 length, CDR3 DNA, CDR3 protein. The D gene is left open where the match is weak. Clone size, where shown, is once, few, many, or a class for clones that have expanded.

NA NA TRBJ2-7 TRBV11-3 13 TGTGCCAGCAGCTTGGGCGTTGGGTACGAGCAGTACTTC CASSLGVGYEQYF
once NA TRBJ2-3 TRBV30 13 TGTGCCTGGAGTGTGGCAGGGCCGGATACGCAGTATTTT CAWSVAGPDTQYF
NA TRBD2 TRBJ2-1 TRBV6-6 16 TGTGCCAGCAGTTACAGTGGCGGGGGTTCCTACAATGAGCAGTTCTTC CASSYSGGGSYNEQFF
NA TRBD1 TRBJ1-1 TRBV5-3 14 TGTGCCAGAAGCTTGGGACAGGGTAACCCTGAAGCTTTCTTT CARSLGQGNPEAFF
NA TRBD2 TRBJ2-1 TRBV7-9 16 TGTGCCAGCAGCCCTGGGACTACCCAATCCTACAATGAGCAGTTCTTC CASSPGTTQSYNEQFF
NA TRBD1 TRBJ1-2 TRBV23-1 18 TGCGCCAGCAGTCAATTAGGGGGACAGGATTACACTAACTATGGCTACACCTTC CASSQLGGQDYTNYGYTF
NA TRBD1 TRBJ2-1 TRBV5-1 15 TGCGCCAGCAGCCTGGACAGGGTCTCCTACAATGAGCAGTTCTTC CASSLDRVSYNEQFF
NA TRBD1 TRBJ1-6 TRBV5-1 18 TGCGCCAGCAGCCTAGGGACAGTCTCTGTCTCCTATAATTCACCCCTCCACTTT CASSLGTVSVSYNSPLHF
NA TRBD1 TRBJ2-1 TRBV7-6 15 TGTGCCAGCAGCCCCGACAGGACAGGGAACGATGAGCAGTTCTTC CASSPDRTGNDEQFF
NA NA TRBJ2-7 TRBV6-5 15 TGTGCCAGCAGACCCCTCTGGGGGGTGTCCTACGAGCAGTACTTC CASRPLWGVSYEQYF
NA NA TRBJ2-5 TRBV6-5 13 TGTGCCAGCAGTTACAGGGGCCAAGAGACCCAGTACTTC CASSYRGQETQYF
NA NA TRBJ1-2 TRBV29-1 13 TGCAGCGTTGAACGGGGGTACAACTATGGCTACACCTTC CSVERGYNYGYTF
NA TRBD1 TRBJ1-6 TRBV11-2 17 TGTGCCAGCAGCCCCCGACAGGGGAGCTCCTATAATTCACCCCTCCACTTT CASSPRQGSSYNSPLHF
NA NA TRBJ2-1 TRBV7-6 16 TGTGCCAGCAGTCGCGGCGGAGGGACGGCCTACAATGAGCAGTTCTTC CASSRGGGTAYNEQFF
NA NA TRBJ1-2 TRBV2 14 TGTGCCAGCACCTCCGGGAGGGACAACTATGGCTACACCTTC CASTSGRDNYGYTF
NA TRBD1 TRBJ2-7 TRBV6-1 15 TGTGCCAGCAGTGCGGCCGGGACAGTTCTCTACGAGCAGTACTTC CASSAAGTVLYEQYF
NA NA TRBJ1-6 TRBV19 16 TGTGCCAGTAGCCCAACCGGAGGGCAGGGTAATTCACCCCTCCACTTT CASSPTGGQGNSPLHF
NA TRBD2 TRBJ2-7 TRBV19 15 TGTGCCAGTAGTATAAGGCAGGGAGGGAACGTCGAGCAGTACTTC CASSIRQGGNVEQYF
NA NA TRBJ2-3 TRBV28 16 TGTGCCAGCAGTCTTAACAGGCGAGCTAGCACAGATACGCAGTATTTT CASSLNRRASTDTQYF
NA NA TRBJ1-1 TRBV7-3 13 TGTGCCAGCAGCTCCCCCCCCTCGACTGAAGCTTTCTTT CASSSPPSTEAFF
NA TRBD1 TRBJ1-5 TRBV7-6 16 TGTGCCAGCAGCTTAGCGCAGGGGGCGATGGATCAGCCCCAGCATTTT CASSLAQGAMDQPQHF
NA TRBD1 TRBJ1-2 TRBV5-6 15 TGTGCCAGCACCGCGACAGGGGGGAGTAACTATGGCTACACCTTC CASTATGGSNYGYTF